These 25 T cell receptor beta chains were sequenced from one sample in a study of cytomegalovirus exposure and HLA in healthy donors. The study ran its PCR with 60 Vbeta and 13 Jbeta primers. The data were produced by immunoSEQ multiplex PCR, yet TCRdb's version contains in-frame clones alone and is incomplete. The table has fewer than 120,000 clones, less than 85% seen once. Material: PBMCs. The receptors originated from a man aged 25-40 years in good health and CMV-seropositive.

The table lists this clone with a count of one. The chain carries TRBV28 and TRBJ2-1, with TRBD1 matching 11 bases. The germline gives CDR1 MDHEN, CDR2 SYDVKM. Trimming at V came to 5 bases and at J to 5 bases, leaving 8 bases not matched to a gene. The CDR3 consists of 16 residues. CDR3 coding DNA: TGTGCCAGCAGTACTCCGGGACAGGGGGGGAACAATGAGCAGTTCTTC. It codes for CASSTPGQGGNNEQFF.

This sequence joins TRBV13 and TRBJ1-6; TRBD1 agrees at 7 bases. This CDR3 region has 18 residues. V shed 0 bases and J 7 bases; nucleotides not matched to a gene: 12. CDR1 and CDR2 (germline): PRHDT, FYEKMQ (reference sequence). CDR3: CASSLGGTGVWGNSPLHF. DNA of the CDR3: TGTGCCAGCAGCTTAGGAGGAACAGGGGTTTGGGGGAATTCACCCCTCCACTTT.

The chain is built from TRBV28 and TRBJ1-5; TRBD1 might be the D (5 bases). Germline lookup yields CDR1 MDHEN and CDR2 SYDVKM. The germline V and J ends were trimmed by 6 bases and 1 base, with 7 bases remaining between them. CDR3 length: 13 amino acids. Written as DNA, the CDR3 is TGTGCCAGCAGGTGGACAAGCAATCAGCCCCAGCATTTT. Its protein is CASRWTSNQPQHF.

The chain uses TRBV28 and TRBJ1-1; the D is unclear. Trimming shortened V by 7 bases and J by 5 bases, and 8 bases separated the two germline ends. This CDR3 spans 11 amino acids. Looked up from germline, CDR1 is MDHEN and CDR2 is SYDVKM. CDR3 amino acids: CASTSITEAFF. The CDR3 DNA sequence: TGTGCCAGCACCAGTATTACTGAAGCTTTCTTT.

The table lists this clone with a count of one. The rearrangement joins TRBV6-5 to TRBJ2-4; TRBD1 matches at 8 bases. CDR1 MNHEY and CDR2 SVGAGI come from the germline V gene. J lost 10 bases, V lost 6 bases, and 5 bases had no gene match. This CDR3 spans 12 amino acids. Here the CDR3 reads CASRGQEFIQYF. The CDR3 DNA is TGTGCCAGCAGGGGACAGGAGTTTATTCAGTACTTC.

V is TRBV9 and J is TRBJ1-2; 8 bases align to TRBD1. This CDR3 contains 17 residues. V lost 4 bases and J lost 2; bases outside the gene matches: 13. Germline CDR1 and CDR2: SGDLS and YYNGEE. The CDR3 region has the DNA TGTGCCAGCAGCCCCCGTAGCCGGACAGGGTGGAACTATGGCTACACCTTC. It translates to CASSPRSRTGWNYGYTF.

This sequence joins TRBV7-8 and TRBJ1-5; 8 bases agree with TRBD1. Germline V gives CDR1 SGHVS, CDR2 FQNEAQ. V lost 2 bases and J lost 2; bases outside the gene matches: 2. The length of the CDR3 is 15 residues. CDR3 sequence: CASSLNRGGNQPQHF. In DNA, the CDR3 is TGTGCCAGCAGCTTAAACAGGGGGGGCAATCAGCCCCAGCATTTT.

The chain links TRBV4-2 to TRBJ2-2; possibly TRBD2 for D (7 bases). Between the trimmed V and J ends, which lost 0 bases and 5 bases, there was a span of 16 bases. The CDR3 loop spans 17 amino acids. Germline CDR1 is LGHNA and CDR2 is YNFKEQ. The CDR3 here is CASSQEWGQGGTGELFF. The CDR3 bases are TGTGCCAGCAGCCAAGAGTGGGGGCAGGGAGGGACCGGGGAGCTGTTTTTT.

The genes are TRBV28 and TRBJ2-2; 9 nucleotides match TRBD1. Germline V gene lookup returns CDR1 MDHEN and CDR2 SYDVKM. The CDR3 is 16 residues long. J gave up 8 bases and V 1 base, and 8 bases lay outside the gene matches. CDR3 nucleotide sequence: TGTGCCAGCAGTTTATCCGGGACAGGGAGAATAGGGGAGCTGTTTTTT. This encodes CASSLSGTGRIGELFF.

The V call is TRBV11-2, the J call TRBJ1-2, with 9 nucleotides matching TRBD1. The germline V gene has CDR1 SGHAT and CDR2 FQNNGV. The CDR3 is 15 amino acids. With 5 bases clipped from V and 3 bases from J, the junction kept 7 bases outside the gene matches. In nucleotides, the CDR3 is TGTGCCAGCAGCGGAAACAGGGGGCGCCACTATGGCTACACCTTC. Its translation: CASSGNRGRHYGYTF.

V and J are TRBV27 and TRBJ2-3, with 11 nucleotides matching TRBD1. Germline lookup yields CDR1 MNHEY and CDR2 SMNVEV (reference sequence). The junction had 9 bases not matched to a gene; V was cut back by 6 bases and J by 4 bases. This CDR3 region has 16 residues. CDR3 loop: CASRPDRGHYADTQYF. CDR3 bases: TGTGCCAGCAGACCGGACAGGGGGCATTATGCAGATACGCAGTATTTT.

V and J are TRBV27 and TRBJ1-1; TRBD1 aligns across 7 bases. The CDR3 loop spans 15 amino acids. The V gene end was trimmed by 4 bases and the J gene end by 1 base; junction bases not matched to a gene: 6. Germline V lookup: CDR1 MNHEY, CDR2 SMNVEV (reference sequence). CDR3 region: CASSSPTGRNTEAFF. The CDR3, as DNA: TGTGCCAGCAGTTCCCCGACAGGGCGGAACACTGAAGCTTTCTTT.

The V call is TRBV2, the J call TRBJ1-5, with D unclear. The CDR3 is made up of 13 amino acids. Germline CDR1 and CDR2: SNHLY and FYNNEI. V was shortened by 3 bases and J by 8 bases, with 11 bases between the two germline ends. CDR3 loop: CASSEEEWEPQHF. The CDR3 DNA follows: TGTGCCAGCAGTGAGGAGGAATGGGAGCCCCAGCATTTT.

The rearrangement joins TRBV4-3 to TRBJ2-3; 8 positions match TRBD2. V shed 0 bases and J 2 bases; nucleotides not matched to a gene: 7. Germline V gene sequence: CDR1 LGHNA, CDR2 YSLEER. This CDR3 is 17 amino acids long. In DNA, the CDR3 is TGCGCCAGCAGCCAAGATGGCGGCGGGGGGTTCACAGATACGCAGTATTTT. Its protein is CASSQDGGGGFTDTQYF.

The chain couples TRBV5-5 to TRBJ2-7; tentative D call: TRBD2 (6 bases). The V gene's germline CDR1 is SGHKS and CDR2 YYEKEE (reference sequence). The CDR3 loop spans 14 amino acids. V lost 4 bases to trimming and J lost 4 bases, with 15 bases between them. CDR3 coding DNA: TGTGCCAGCAGCCAGTCCGGGAGCCTATACGAGCAGTACTTC. Protein product: CASSQSGSLYEQYF.

The chain carries TRBV9 and TRBJ2-1; D might be TRBD1 (6 bases). This CDR3 comprises 16 residues. The ends were cut back, 0 bases at V and 9 bases at J, with 19 bases in the middle. In germline, CDR1 is SGDLS, CDR2 YYNGEE. The CDR3 reads CASSVGLGGLGGEQFF. CDR3 sequence (DNA): TGTGCCAGCAGCGTAGGGCTAGGGGGATTAGGGGGTGAGCAGTTCTTC.

The table lists this clone with a count of one. The chain joins TRBV5-1 to TRBJ2-7; 11 positions match TRBD2. V trimming: 4 bases; J trimming: 0 bases; junction bases outside the gene matches: 15. CDR1 is SGHRS and CDR2 is YFSETQ in the germline V gene. The CDR3 runs to 19 residues. CDR3 sequence (DNA): TGCGCCAGCAGCCAGGGCGTCACTAGCGGGGGCCCCATCTCCTACGAGCAGTACTTC. Its protein is CASSQGVTSGGPISYEQYF.

There are a few counts of this clone. The V call is TRBV9, the J call TRBJ2-5; D unclear. This CDR3 has 13 amino acids. Germline lookup yields CDR1 SGDLS and CDR2 YYNGEE. V was pared by 2 bases and J by 5 bases, with 10 bases between. CDR3 bases: TGTGCCAGCAGCGTTGGCCCGAGGGAGACCCAGTACTTC. Its translation is CASSVGPRETQYF.

V usage is TRBV28 and J usage is TRBJ1-5; D gene uncertain. The CDR3 consists of 15 residues. Trimming took off 3 bases at V and 2 bases at J, with 11 bases between the two ends. The germline gives CDR1 MDHEN, CDR2 SYDVKM. The CDR3 loop reads CASSLSDYGNQPQHF. The DNA for the CDR3 is TGTGCCAGCAGTTTGTCAGACTACGGCAATCAGCCCCAGCATTTT.

V and J are TRBV6-5 and TRBJ2-7, with 9 nucleotides matching TRBD1. From germline, CDR1 is MNHEY and CDR2 SVGAGI. V gave up 4 bases and J gave up 7 bases; unmatched junction bases: 5. This CDR3 spans 13 amino acids. The CDR3 DNA sequence: TGTGCCAGCAGTTCACAGGGGGCGGGGGAGCAGTACTTC. Residues: CASSSQGAGEQYF.

This clone was picked up a small number of times. Other nucleotide sequences from this sample produce the same CDR3. The rearrangement uses TRBV18 and TRBJ1-2; D call uncertain. Germline V gene data show CDR1 as KGHSH and CDR2 as LQKENI. Trimming cost V 3 bases and J 2 bases, with 7 bases left between them. The CDR3 has 13 amino acids. CDR3: CASSPEGNYGYTF. CDR3 sequence (DNA): TGTGCCAGCTCACCCGAGGGAAACTATGGCTACACCTTC.

The gene calls are TRBV7-9 and TRBJ2-1; D is ambiguous. The CDR3 runs 14 residues. Trimming stripped 1 base from V and 4 bases from J, with 8 bases between. Germline V CDR1 and CDR2: SEHNR, FQNEAQ (reference sequence). As DNA, the CDR3 is TGTGCCAGCAGCTTAGTGACAACTTACAATGAGCAGTTCTTC. The encoded protein is CASSLVTTYNEQFF.

This sequence joins TRBV30 and TRBJ1-1; 9 bases map to TRBD1. Germline-derived CDR1 and CDR2 are GTSNPN and SVGIG (reference sequence). The CDR3 length is 14 residues. The ends lost 2 bases at V and 5 bases at J; junction bases unmatched: 6. CDR3 sequence reads: CAWSTMTGGTEAFF. As DNA, the CDR3 is TGTGCCTGGAGTACCATGACAGGGGGGACTGAAGCTTTCTTT.

The chain employs TRBV7-2 and TRBJ1-1; 9 nucleotides line up with TRBD1. Per germline, CDR1 SGHTA and CDR2 FQGNSA. This CDR3 region has 13 residues. With 5 bases clipped from V and 3 bases from J, the junction kept 1 base outside the gene matches. The CDR3, as DNA: TGTGCCAGCAGCCGACAGGGGGACACTGAAGCTTTCTTT. Translation: CASSRQGDTEAFF.

This clone came up a few times. The chain uses TRBV9 and TRBJ1-2; TRBD1 matches 9 bases. Germline CDR1 SGDLS, CDR2 YYNGEE. The V gene end was trimmed by 0 bases and the J gene end by 5 bases; junction bases not matched to a gene: 5. There are 15 residues in the CDR3. Here the CDR3 DNA reads TGTGCCAGCAGCGTAGAAGGACAGGGGACATATGGCTACACCTTC. Translating gives CASSVEGQGTYGYTF. Using reference TRBV9 and TRBJ1-2 for the parts outside the CDR3, the full variable domain is DSGVTQTPKHLITATGQRVTLRCSPRSGDLSVYWYQQSLDQGLQFLIQYYNGEERAKGNILERFSAQQFPDLHSELNLSSLELGDSALYFCASSVEGQGTYGYTFGSGTRLTVV.